This T cell receptor (beta chain) was observed in a study of blood T cell repertoires in COVID-19. Per the study methods: Nucleated cell number was recorded as an estimate derived from reference gene primer amplification. The method was immunoSEQ multiplex PCR; TCRdb's version includes in-frame clones alone and lacks a portion of them. The DNA was the basis for D and trimming; V, J and clone size are from that table. The profile shows approximately 100,000 clones, over 80% of them singletons. With 3 bases clipped from V and 3 bases from J, the junction kept 5 bases outside the gene matches. CDR3 length: 16 amino acids. Germline V gene lookup returns CDR1 SNHLY and CDR2 FYNNEI.

The source material was peripheral blood. This clonotype was sampled from a man aged 45 to 65 with active COVID-19. The gene calls are TRBV2 and TRBJ2-5; 12 bases fit TRBD2. CDR3 region: CASSEERLAGEETQYF. The CDR3 DNA sequence: TGTGCCAGCAGTGAGGAACGACTAGCGGGAGAAGAGACCCAGTACTTC.